This TCR beta chain derives from a study of a mutant IDH1 vaccine in newly diagnosed glioma (dated by TCRdb to the early 2020s). Looking at the study overall: Of the approximately 30 treated patients, approximately 60% were male and 37.5% were female, and the mean age was approximately 40 years. Peripheral blood samples were drawn at six visits, namely V03 (baseline), V05, V07, V10, V12 and V13. Prior to enrollment, standard therapy consisting of radiotherapy alone, temozolomide alone, or radiochemotherapy with temozolomide had been administered to patients, with the combination being received by most patients. Longitudinal TCRB deep sequencing was performed for 25 to 30 treated patients wherever samples were available for exploratory analyses.

The time point label, as the study defines it: baseline, week 1 (first vaccination visit). Taken with the paper, the label for treatment or condition translates to: pre-vaccination baseline after standard-of-care therapy. The donors had newly diagnosed IDH1-mutant astrocytomas of WHO grade 3 or 4 that showed loss of nuclear ATRX. The samples were drawn from NOA16, a multicentre, single-arm, open-label phase I trial in Germany that tested a mutant IDH1 peptide vaccine in humans for the first time. Blood drawn at visit V03 was used as the baseline sample for immunogenicity testing. Genomic DNA for TCRB sequencing was extracted from EDTA blood using the DNeasy Blood and Tissue Kit. The library was generated by the immunoSEQ multiplex PCR assay. Rearranged TCR beta chain sequences were amplified with the hsTCRB Kit following the manufacturer's protocol. Sequencing of TCRB libraries was carried out on an Illumina MiSeq. Processing in the source paper ran as follows. The proprietary platform of the kit vendor was used for demultiplexing, trimming and gene mapping. This is the immuneACCESS table as TCRdb keeps it, with only in-frame sequences that have V and J called. A part of the clones is gone; compared with another copy, unresolved V genes explain less than half, and the rest is unexplained. V and J calls and clone size are copied from that table; D and trimming were computed from the DNA. The sample has over 75,000 clones on record, around 80% of them singletons. Approximately 7.6% of the sample comes from the top ten.

The study at large found these results: No apparent relationship was observed between pseudoprogression and alterations in the top peripheral T cell clonotypes detected by TCRB sequencing. Across multiple MHC alleles, vaccine-induced immune responses were seen in just over 90% of patients. It was noted by the authors that analyses of patient blood samples could not be reproduced owing to sample limitations. PBMC samples for TCRB deep sequencing were selected based on availability.

Including cysteine and phenylalanine, the CDR3 has 13 amino acids. Only CDR3 DNA is held: 39 bases, read in frame from base 1. CDR1 and CDR2 are read off the germline V gene as SNHLY and FYNNEI. V is cut by 2 bases and J by 4 bases, and the space between the germline ends is 8 bases. Only one count was recorded for this clone. This receptor's antigen is unknown. Base-call qualities are not available, and no considerably larger clone is one nucleotide away. This TCR derives from a man between 35 and 55 years old with glioma. Sequencing was performed on PBMCs, taken from a glioma patient treated with radiotherapy, temozolomide or both. Recombination joined TRBV2 with TRBJ1-2; confidence is insufficient to name the D gene. Here the CDR3 is given as CASSENSVYGYTF. The DNA sequence is given as TGTGCCAGCAGTGAAAACAGTGTCTATGGCTACACCTTC. The CDR3, completed at both ends by the reference TRBV2 and TRBJ1-2 genes, gives the full variable domain EPEVTQTPSHQVTQMGQEVILRCVPISNHLYFYWYRQILGQKVEFLVSFYNNEISEKSEIFDDQFSVERPDGSNFTLKIRSTKLEDSAMYFCASSENSVYGYTFGSGTRLTVV.